The rows below give T cell receptor beta chains drawn from one sample of a study of T cells in localized non-small cell lung cancer. TCRdb's table, derived via immunoSEQ multiplex PCR, lists solely in-frame clones and lacks some. The top ten clones hold approximately 5.2% of a sample with around 50,000 clones, roughly 88% of them seen once. The material was peripheral blood, obtained before any cancer treatment. The receptor set was obtained from a woman aged 35 to 69 with stage I lung adenocarcinoma. Both conserved end residues are part of each CDR3. The D gene is left open where the match is weak. Size is stated for part of the rows, as once, few or many counts, or as a class when the clone is expanded.

abundance: NA
v_gene: TRBV12-5
d_gene: NA
j_gene: TRBJ2-7
CDR3aa: CASGLVREGPPYEQYF
CDR3nt: TGTGCTAGTGGTTTGGTACGCGAGGGGCCCCCCTACGAGCAGTACTTC

abundance: once
v_gene: TRBV5-6
d_gene: TRBD2
j_gene: TRBJ2-5
CDR3aa: CASSVGGGDKETQYF
CDR3nt: TGTGCCAGCAGCGTGGGCGGGGGGGATAAGGAGACCCAGTACTTC

abundance: NA
v_gene: TRBV2
d_gene: TRBD1
j_gene: TRBJ1-3
CDR3aa: CASSEADRVRGNTIYF
CDR3nt: TGTGCCAGCAGTGAAGCGGACAGGGTGCGGGGAAACACCATATATTTT

abundance: NA
v_gene: TRBV7-9
d_gene: NA
j_gene: TRBJ1-1
CDR3aa: CASSLDIRSTEAFF
CDR3nt: TGTGCCAGCAGCTTAGACATCCGATCCACTGAAGCTTTCTTT

abundance: NA
v_gene: TRBV7-2
d_gene: TRBD2
j_gene: TRBJ2-3
CDR3aa: CASSLGLAGADTQYF
CDR3nt: TGTGCCAGCAGCTTAGGTCTAGCGGGGGCAGATACGCAGTATTTT

abundance: NA
v_gene: TRBV28
d_gene: TRBD2
j_gene: TRBJ2-5
CDR3aa: CASSLSTAGKTQYF
CDR3nt: TGTGCCAGCAGTTTAAGTACAGCGGGGAAGACCCAGTACTTC

abundance: NA
v_gene: TRBV19
d_gene: NA
j_gene: TRBJ1-5
CDR3aa: CASSGAGKGQPQHF
CDR3nt: TGTGCCAGTAGTGGGGCAGGGAAGGGGCAGCCCCAGCATTTT

abundance: once
v_gene: TRBV11-3
d_gene: NA
j_gene: TRBJ1-1
CDR3aa: CASSLRGMAFF
CDR3nt: TGTGCCAGCAGCTTAAGGGGAATGGCTTTCTTT

abundance: NA
v_gene: TRBV7-2
d_gene: NA
j_gene: TRBJ1-2
CDR3aa: CASSLARAGPGYTF
CDR3nt: TGTGCCAGCAGCTTAGCCCGGGCAGGGCCTGGCTACACCTTC

abundance: NA
v_gene: TRBV5-3
d_gene: NA
j_gene: TRBJ1-1
CDR3aa: CARSLHRLLETEAFF
CDR3nt: TGTGCCAGAAGCTTGCATAGACTCCTGGAAACTGAAGCTTTCTTT

abundance: NA
v_gene: TRBV28
d_gene: NA
j_gene: TRBJ1-2
CDR3aa: CASSPPTILPGGYTF
CDR3nt: TGTGCCAGCAGTCCCCCCACTATACTACCAGGGGGCTACACCTTC

abundance: NA
v_gene: TRBV7-9
d_gene: NA
j_gene: TRBJ1-5
CDR3aa: CASSLALGDNQPQHF
CDR3nt: TGTGCCAGCAGCTTAGCGCTAGGGGATAATCAGCCCCAGCATTTT

abundance: once
v_gene: TRBV5-1
d_gene: NA
j_gene: TRBJ2-1
CDR3aa: CASSLGGRTLNEQFF
CDR3nt: TGCGCCAGCAGCTTGGGTGGGCGGACACTGAATGAGCAGTTCTTC